The rows below give T cell receptor beta chains drawn from one sample of a study of blood T cells in healthy people across ages. One entry per CDR3 protein results from TCRdb running MiXCR on the 5' RACE reads. Of approximately 880,000 distinct CDR3 sequences listed, about 44% were seen once; the top ten hold around an eighth. Sequencing was performed on blood. These receptors were collected from a young man in good health. Both conserved end residues are part of each CDR3. The order of the fields is CDR3 length, D gene, clone size, V gene, J gene, CDR3 protein, CDR3 DNA. A D gene is named only where the DNA matches it firmly. Not all rows give a size; the values are once, few, many and, for expanded clones, a class.

length: 16; D: TRBD1; size: few; V: TRBV6-2/TRBV6-3; J: TRBJ2-1; CDR3: CASSHGTGSLYNEQFF; DNA: TGTGCCAGCAGTCATGGGACAGGCTCCCTCTACAATGAGCAGTTCTTC
length: 17; D: TRBD1; size: .; V: TRBV3-1; J: TRBJ2-3; CDR3: CASGQVLDRVYTDTQYF; DNA: TGTGCCAGCGGCCAAGTTTTGGACAGGGTCTACACAGATACGCAGTATTTT
length: 14; D: .; size: .; V: TRBV12-3/TRBV12-4; J: TRBJ1-2; CDR3: CASRERQTNYGYTF; DNA: TGTGCCAGCAGAGAGAGACAGACTAACTATGGCTACACCTTC
length: 13; D: TRBD2; size: few; V: TRBV20-1; J: TRBJ2-4; CDR3: CSASAGGRNIQYF; DNA: TGCAGTGCTAGCGCGGGGGGTCGAAACATTCAGTACTTC
length: 16; D: .; size: .; V: TRBV5-1; J: TRBJ2-3; CDR3: CASSPGGSSPTDTQYF; DNA: TGCGCCAGCAGCCCTGGGGGAAGCTCTCCCACAGATACGCAGTATTTT
length: 15; D: .; size: .; V: TRBV27; J: TRBJ1-1; CDR3: CASSLMGPAITEAFF; DNA: TGTGCCAGCAGTTTAATGGGGCCCGCCATCACTGAAGCTTTCTTT
length: 16; D: TRBD2; size: few; V: TRBV4-3; J: TRBJ2-1; CDR3: CASRLYAGGTSSEQFF; DNA: TGCGCCAGCCGACTCTACGCGGGGGGGACCTCAAGTGAGCAGTTCTTC
length: 14; D: .; size: .; V: TRBV6-2/TRBV6-3; J: TRBJ2-7; CDR3: CASSSGLSSYEQYF; DNA: TGTGCCAGCAGCTCCGGACTTAGCTCCTACGAGCAGTACTTC
length: 14; D: TRBD1; size: few; V: TRBV5-1; J: TRBJ1-1; CDR3: CASSTGAVNTEAFF; DNA: TGCGCCAGCAGCACAGGGGCTGTGAACACTGAAGCTTTCTTT
length: 13; D: .; size: .; V: TRBV29-1; J: TRBJ1-1; CDR3: CSVLTDMNTEAFF; DNA: TGCAGCGTCCTGACAGACATGAACACTGAAGCTTTCTTT
length: 17; D: TRBD2; size: .; V: TRBV20-1; J: TRBJ2-7; CDR3: CSARDELAGGSHYEQYF; DNA: TGCAGTGCTAGAGATGAACTAGCGGGGGGGTCCCATTACGAGCAGTACTTC
length: 14; D: .; size: .; V: TRBV20-1; J: TRBJ2-5; CDR3: CSARDGDSYNEQYF; DNA: TGCAGTGCTAGAGATGGCGACTCCTACAATGAGCAGTACTTC
length: 15; D: .; size: .; V: TRBV2; J: TRBJ2-3; CDR3: CASRLSSPSTDTQYF; DNA: TGTGCCAGCAGGCTGTCATCCCCTAGCACAGATACGCAGTATTTT
length: 16; D: .; size: .; V: TRBV7-9; J: TRBJ1-1; CDR3: CASSLAQRGANTEAFF; DNA: TGTGCCAGCAGCTTAGCGCAACGGGGGGCAAACACTGAAGCTTTCTTT
length: 15; D: .; size: .; V: TRBV4-1; J: TRBJ2-5; CDR3: CASSLQTGIQETQYF; DNA: TGCGCCAGCAGCCTGCAAACCGGGATCCAAGAGACCCAGTACTTC
length: 15; D: TRBD1; size: .; V: TRBV7-2; J: TRBJ1-4; CDR3: CASSFYRGVNEKLFF; DNA: TGTGCCAGCAGCTTCTACAGGGGGGTCAATGAAAAACTGTTTTTT
length: 14; D: .; size: few; V: TRBV6-5; J: TRBJ2-3; CDR3: CASSYSTIADTQYF; DNA: TGTGCCAGCAGTTACTCGACCATAGCAGATACGCAGTATTTT
length: 13; D: .; size: once; V: TRBV20-1; J: TRBJ2-1; CDR3: CSANTGAVSEQFF; DNA: TGCAGTGCTAATACGGGGGCAGTTTCTGAGCAGTTCTTC
length: 14; D: TRBD2; size: .; V: TRBV6-5; J: TRBJ2-5; CDR3: CASRRAGDQETQYF; DNA: TGTGCCAGCAGACGAGCGGGGGACCAAGAGACCCAGTACTTC
length: 14; D: .; size: .; V: TRBV10-3; J: TRBJ2-5; CDR3: CAISVSQGQETQYF; DNA: TGTGCCATCAGTGTATCGCAGGGGCAAGAGACCCAGTACTTC
length: 12; D: .; size: once; V: TRBV6-2/TRBV6-3; J: TRBJ2-7; CDR3: CASSWEAYEQYF; DNA: TGTGCCAGCAGTTGGGAGGCCTACGAGCAGTACTTC
length: 15; D: TRBD1; size: .; V: TRBV11-2; J: TRBJ1-1; CDR3: CASSLGDREGLEAFF; DNA: TGTGCCAGCAGCTTAGGCGACAGGGAAGGTTTAGAAGCTTTCTTT
length: 14; D: .; size: .; V: TRBV2; J: TRBJ1-4; CDR3: CASRSTSTNEKLFF; DNA: TGTGCCAGCAGATCGACCTCAACTAATGAAAAACTGTTTTTT
length: 17; D: TRBD2; size: .; V: TRBV2; J: TRBJ2-3; CDR3: CASSFDGLAGYTDTQYF; DNA: TGTGCCAGCAGCTTCGACGGACTAGCGGGGTACACAGATACGCAGTATTTT
length: 16; D: .; size: .; V: TRBV28; J: TRBJ2-1; CDR3: CASTLAGLNRGNEQFF; DNA: TGTGCCAGCACTCTGGCAGGACTTAACCGAGGCAATGAGCAGTTCTTC
length: 16; D: TRBD2; size: .; V: TRBV27; J: TRBJ2-3; CDR3: CASSGRLAGERDTQYF; DNA: TGTGCCAGCAGTGGGAGACTAGCGGGGGAACGAGATACGCAGTATTTT
length: 13; D: TRBD1; size: .; V: TRBV27; J: TRBJ2-1; CDR3: CASSIGTGNEQFF; DNA: TGTGCCAGCAGTATCGGGACAGGGAATGAGCAGTTCTTC
length: 16; D: .; size: .; V: TRBV27; J: TRBJ2-6; CDR3: CAGSKDGTSGANVLTF; DNA: TGTGCCGGCAGCAAAGACGGGACCTCTGGGGCCAACGTCCTGACTTTC
length: 15; D: .; size: many; V: TRBV5-1; J: TRBJ2-7; CDR3: CASSLAQAAGGEQYF; DNA: TGCGCCAGCAGCTTGGCCCAGGCCGCCGGGGGCGAGCAGTACTTC
length: 16; D: TRBD2; size: .; V: TRBV5-6; J: TRBJ2-7; CDR3: CASSFHAGLADYEQYF; DNA: TGTGCCAGCAGCTTCCACGCGGGACTAGCTGACTACGAGCAGTACTTC
length: 15; D: .; size: .; V: TRBV7-3; J: TRBJ2-1; CDR3: CASSLSEGSYNEQFF; DNA: TGTGCCAGCAGCTTAAGTGAGGGCTCCTACAATGAGCAGTTCTTC
length: 13; D: .; size: .; V: TRBV6-4; J: TRBJ1-4; CDR3: CASSQGSEEKLFF; DNA: TGTGCCAGCAGTCAGGGGTCGGAAGAAAAACTGTTTTTT